Detailed here is one T cell receptor (beta chain). The antigen is undetermined. This sample is part of a study of shared clonotypes between healthy human individuals. Study-wide findings and caveats: Though the depth was large, rarefaction showed that sorted-subset sequencing was incomplete.

Trimming stripped 4 bases from V and 10 bases from J, with 11 bases between. Germline CDR1 reads SEHNR; CDR2 reads FQNEAQ (reference sequence). The CDR3 sequence is 12 residues long. Sequencing was performed with immunoSEQ multiplex PCR; in TCRdb, only in-frame clones are kept and a portion is missing. The table shows about 2,500,000 clones, with approximately 92% occurring only once. The chain employs TRBV7-9 and TRBJ2-1; D perhaps matches TRBD1 (5 bases). The sample consisted of naive CD4+ T cells sorted from blood. Subset noted: CD45RA+ positively selected. The TCR sequence derives from a man aged 18 to 29 in good health. In DNA form, the CDR3 reads TGTGCCAGCAGCTCTAGACAGAAAGAGCAGTTCTTC. It codes for CASSSRQKEQFF.